This record concerns one T cell receptor (beta chain) sequence. The sample comes from a study of blood T cell repertoires in COVID-19. Study-wide context: Specimens from acute and convalescent COVID-19 originated in the United States, Italy and Spain. T cells, B-cell-depleted T cells, or PBMCs supplied cDNA or gDNA.

CDR1 and CDR2 (germline): GTSNPN, SVGIG (reference sequence). This CDR3 contains 13 residues. The trim removed 3 bases at V and 6 bases at J, leaving 7 bases unmatched. Original handling: Researchers report that nucleated cell counts were estimated from reference gene primer amplification. Clones were read by immunoSEQ multiplex PCR, and TCRdb kept only the in-frame ones, dropping some. V and J calls and clone size are as listed in that table; D and trimming were resolved from the DNA. In the table there are about 230,000 clones, about 90% of which are singletons. The source of this sequence is a woman aged 18-30 years who had recovered from COVID-19. Sequences were obtained from peripheral blood. The J gene is TRBJ2-7, the V gene TRBV30; 8 nucleotides align to TRBD1. The CDR3 spells CAWRRTGNREQYF. CDR3 in DNA: TGTGCCTGGAGGAGGACAGGGAATCGCGAGCAGTACTTC.